This T cell receptor beta chain was retrieved from a study of blood T cells in healthy people across ages. The germline CDR1 and CDR2 sequences are LGHNA and YSLEER. This CDR3 contains 16 residues. The ends were cut back, 0 bases at V and 4 bases at J, with 13 bases in the middle. The authors ran a second PCR of 7 to 11 cycles using a sample-barcoded 5' primer and a J-beta primer mix. A 12-random-nucleotide template-switch adaptor tagged each cDNA molecule. TCRdb itself ran the 5' RACE reads through MiXCR, one entry per CDR3 protein. Of more than 900,000 distinct CDR3 sequences listed, about 27% are singletons. The table lists this clonotype with a few counts. This same sample was also taken into another study, of T cells of mothers and their children. According to that study: A few healthy Caucasian mothers, along with their six children, served as the donors. Second-round PCR products received sample barcodes and 2-4 random nucleotides from the M1S primer.

The chain combines TRBV4-3 with TRBJ1-5, with a tentative D call TRBD1 (6 bases). The source is a woman in her forties in good health. Input material: blood. The DNA of the CDR3 is TGCGCCAGCAGCCAAGATTTCGGTACAGGGAATCAGCCCCAGCATTTT. Its protein is CASSQDFGTGNQPQHF.